This TCR beta chain originates from a study of T cell responses to AZD1222 COVID-19 vaccine. Study-level information: Pooled samples include second doses given at about 4 or 12 weeks.

On this clone: Its target is unknown.

Generated by immunoSEQ multiplex PCR, the TCRdb table keeps only in-frame clones and is missing some. The table records approximately 180,000 clones, 75% to 90% of them present only once. Findings and caveats of the study: It was only after the peak T cell response that any repertoires were sampled.

The receptor comes from an adult in good health. The material was peripheral blood, obtained on day 0 of AZD1222 vaccination.

The CDR3 DNA follows: TGTGCCAGCAGCCAATCCCGGGACACCATTGAAGCTTTCTTT. Protein: CASSQSRDTIEAFF. V usage is TRBV14 and J usage is TRBJ1-1, with D maybe TRBD1 (6 bases). This CDR3 spans 14 amino acids. V lost 2 bases and J 7 bases, leaving 14 bases between the germline ends. From germline, CDR1 is SGHDN and CDR2 FVKESK.